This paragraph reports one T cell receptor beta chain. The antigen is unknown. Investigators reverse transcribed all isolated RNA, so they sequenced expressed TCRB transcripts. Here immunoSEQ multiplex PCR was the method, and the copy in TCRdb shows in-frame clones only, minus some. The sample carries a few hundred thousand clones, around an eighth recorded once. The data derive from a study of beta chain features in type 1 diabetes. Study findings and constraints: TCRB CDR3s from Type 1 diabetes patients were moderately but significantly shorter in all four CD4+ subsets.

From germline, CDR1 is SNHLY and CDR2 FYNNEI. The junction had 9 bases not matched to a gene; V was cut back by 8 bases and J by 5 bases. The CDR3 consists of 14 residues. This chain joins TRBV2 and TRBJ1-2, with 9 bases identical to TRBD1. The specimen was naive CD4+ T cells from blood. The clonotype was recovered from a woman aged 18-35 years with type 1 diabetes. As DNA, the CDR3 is TGTGCCAGCGCGGCACAGGGACAGGGTTATGGCTACACCTTC. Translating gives CASAAQGQGYGYTF.